This TCR beta chain was obtained from a study of shared clonotypes between healthy human individuals. Sorted-subset replicate PCRs used around 220 ng DNA, 25,000 to 30,000 T cell genomes. Sequencing used immunoSEQ multiplex PCR; TCRdb keeps in-frame clones, though not all of them. The table records roughly 1,100,000 clones, approximately 68% of them present only once. The V and J ends lost 0 bases and 5 bases, in that order; junction bases with no gene match: 7. The CDR3 extends over 17 amino acids. The germline CDR1 and CDR2 sequences are SGHVS and FQNEAQ. Material for sequencing was memory CD4+ T cells sorted from blood. Subset defined: CD45RA-negative fraction. The rearrangement uses TRBV7-8 and TRBJ2-2; 9 nucleotides match TRBD2. This TCR was sampled from a man aged 18 to 30 in good health. CDR3 bases: TGTGCCAGCAGCTTAGCGTTCGCGGGAGGGGTAACCGGGGAGCTGTTTTTT. As protein: CASSLAFAGGVTGELFF.